This paragraph covers one T cell receptor (beta chain) sequence. V gave up 3 bases and J gave up 3 bases; unmatched junction bases: 3. The germline gives CDR1 MDHEN, CDR2 SYDVKM. This CDR3 has 14 residues. PCR amplification relied on 60 Vbeta primers (plus 13 Jbeta primers). Profiled with immunoSEQ multiplex PCR; TCRdb holds only in-frame clones, not every one. The repertoire includes under 150,000 clones, roughly 80% of them detected once, and roughly 3.4% sits in the top ten. The data belong to a study of cytomegalovirus exposure and HLA in healthy donors. The origin of this receptor is a male donor in good health and CMV-seronegative. Material: PBMCs. This chain joins TRBV28 and TRBJ1-2, with 8 bases identical to TRBD1. The CDR3 bases are TGTGCCAGCAGTTTCGACAGGGGTGACTATGGCTACACCTTC. This translates into CASSFDRGDYGYTF.